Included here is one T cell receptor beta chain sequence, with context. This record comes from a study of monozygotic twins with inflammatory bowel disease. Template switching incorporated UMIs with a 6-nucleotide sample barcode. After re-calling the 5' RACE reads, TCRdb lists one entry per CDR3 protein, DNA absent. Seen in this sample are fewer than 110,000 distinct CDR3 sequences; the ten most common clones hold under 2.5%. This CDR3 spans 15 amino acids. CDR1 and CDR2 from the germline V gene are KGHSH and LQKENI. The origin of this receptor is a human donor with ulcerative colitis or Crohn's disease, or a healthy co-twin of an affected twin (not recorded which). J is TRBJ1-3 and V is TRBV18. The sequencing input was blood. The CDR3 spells CASSHDLGAGNTIYF.